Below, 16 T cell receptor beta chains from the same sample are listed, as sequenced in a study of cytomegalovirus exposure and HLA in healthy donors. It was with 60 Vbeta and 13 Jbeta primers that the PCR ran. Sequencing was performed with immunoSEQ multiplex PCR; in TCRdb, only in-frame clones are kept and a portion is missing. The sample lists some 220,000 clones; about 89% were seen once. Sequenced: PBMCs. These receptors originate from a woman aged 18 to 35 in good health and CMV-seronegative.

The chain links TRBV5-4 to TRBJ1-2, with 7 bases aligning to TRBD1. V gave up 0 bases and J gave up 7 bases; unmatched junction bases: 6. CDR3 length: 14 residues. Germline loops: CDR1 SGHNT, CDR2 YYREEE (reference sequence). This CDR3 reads CASSLAFQGGGYTF. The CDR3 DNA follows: TGTGCCAGCAGCTTGGCCTTTCAGGGGGGTGGCTACACCTTC.

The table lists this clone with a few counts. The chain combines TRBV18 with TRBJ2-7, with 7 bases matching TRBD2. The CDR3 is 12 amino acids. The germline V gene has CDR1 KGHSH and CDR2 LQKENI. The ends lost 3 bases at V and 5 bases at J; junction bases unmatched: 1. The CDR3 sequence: CASSPGGDEQYF. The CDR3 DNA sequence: TGTGCCAGCTCACCGGGAGGGGACGAGCAGTACTTC.

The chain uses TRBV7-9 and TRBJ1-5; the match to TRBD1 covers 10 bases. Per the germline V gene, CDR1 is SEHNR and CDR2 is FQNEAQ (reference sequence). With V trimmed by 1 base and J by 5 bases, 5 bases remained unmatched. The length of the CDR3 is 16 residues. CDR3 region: CASSLVGTGEDQPQHF. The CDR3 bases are TGTGCCAGCAGCTTAGTAGGGACAGGGGAGGATCAGCCCCAGCATTTT.

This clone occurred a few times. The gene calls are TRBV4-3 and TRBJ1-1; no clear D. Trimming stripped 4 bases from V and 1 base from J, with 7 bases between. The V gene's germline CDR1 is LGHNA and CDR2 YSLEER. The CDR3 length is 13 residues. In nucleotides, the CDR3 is TGCGCCAGCAGCCTACAGAAGAACACTGAAGCTTTCTTT. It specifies CASSLQKNTEAFF.

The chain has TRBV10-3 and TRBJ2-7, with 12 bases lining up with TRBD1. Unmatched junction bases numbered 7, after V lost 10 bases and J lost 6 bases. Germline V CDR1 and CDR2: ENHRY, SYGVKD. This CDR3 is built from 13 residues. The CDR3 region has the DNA TGTGCCACCGCCGGGACAGGGGGCCCCGAGCAGTACTTC. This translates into CATAGTGGPEQYF.

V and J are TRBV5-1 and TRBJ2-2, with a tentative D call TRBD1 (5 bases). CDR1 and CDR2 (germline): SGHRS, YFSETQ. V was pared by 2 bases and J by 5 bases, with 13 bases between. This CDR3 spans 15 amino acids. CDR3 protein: CASSLGVRNTGELFF. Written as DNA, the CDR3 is TGCGCCAGCAGCTTAGGGGTCCGTAATACCGGGGAGCTGTTTTTT.

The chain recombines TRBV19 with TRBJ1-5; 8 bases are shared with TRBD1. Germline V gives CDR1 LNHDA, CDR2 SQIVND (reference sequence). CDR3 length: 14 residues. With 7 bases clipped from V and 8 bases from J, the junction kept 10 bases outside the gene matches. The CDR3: CASTLTGGLEPQHF. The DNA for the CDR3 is TGTGCCAGTACCCTAACAGGGGGGCTGGAGCCCCAGCATTTT. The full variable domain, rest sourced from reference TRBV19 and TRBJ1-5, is DGGITQSPKYLFRKEGQNVTLSCEQNLNHDAMYWYRQDPGQGLRLIYYSQIVNDFQKGDIAEGYSVSREKKESFPLTVTSAQKNPTAFYLCASTLTGGLEPQHFGDGTRLSIL.

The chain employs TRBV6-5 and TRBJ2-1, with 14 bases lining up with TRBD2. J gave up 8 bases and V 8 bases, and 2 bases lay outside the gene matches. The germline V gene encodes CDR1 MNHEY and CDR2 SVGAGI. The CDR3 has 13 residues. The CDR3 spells CASRLAGGHEQFF. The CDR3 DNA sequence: TGTGCCAGCCGACTAGCGGGGGGGCATGAGCAGTTCTTC.

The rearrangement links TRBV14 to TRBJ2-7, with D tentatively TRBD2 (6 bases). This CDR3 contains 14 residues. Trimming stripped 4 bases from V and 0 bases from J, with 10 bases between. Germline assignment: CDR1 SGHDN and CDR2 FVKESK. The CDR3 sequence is CASSPGLFSYEQYF. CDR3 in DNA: TGTGCCAGCAGCCCGGGACTGTTCTCCTACGAGCAGTACTTC.

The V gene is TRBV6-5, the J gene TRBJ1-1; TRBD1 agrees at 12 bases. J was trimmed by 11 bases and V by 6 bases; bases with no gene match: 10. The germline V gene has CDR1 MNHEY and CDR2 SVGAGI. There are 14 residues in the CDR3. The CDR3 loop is CASSRDRGQGRAFF. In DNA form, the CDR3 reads TGTGCCAGCAGCCGGGACAGGGGGCAAGGAAGGGCTTTCTTT.

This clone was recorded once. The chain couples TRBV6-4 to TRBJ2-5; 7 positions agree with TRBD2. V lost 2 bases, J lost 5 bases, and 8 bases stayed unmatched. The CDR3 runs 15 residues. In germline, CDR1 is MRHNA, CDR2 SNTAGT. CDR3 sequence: CASSDDREAGETQYF. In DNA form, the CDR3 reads TGTGCCAGCAGTGACGATCGGGAGGCCGGGGAGACCCAGTACTTC.

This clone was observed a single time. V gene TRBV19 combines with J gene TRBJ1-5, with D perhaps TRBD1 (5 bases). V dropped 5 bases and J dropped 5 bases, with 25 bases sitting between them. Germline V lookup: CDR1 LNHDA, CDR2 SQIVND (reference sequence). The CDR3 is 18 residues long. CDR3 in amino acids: CASSPQRVLMGGDQPQHF. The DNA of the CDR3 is TGTGCCAGTAGTCCCCAGCGGGTTTTGATGGGGGGGGATCAGCCCCAGCATTTT.

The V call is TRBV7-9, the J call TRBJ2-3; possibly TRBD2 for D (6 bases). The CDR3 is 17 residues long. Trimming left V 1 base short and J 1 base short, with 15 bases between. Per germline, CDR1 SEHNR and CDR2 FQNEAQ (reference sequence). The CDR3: CASSLGGDFWRTDTQYF. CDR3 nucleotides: TGTGCCAGCAGCTTAGGCGGGGACTTTTGGCGCACAGATACGCAGTATTTT.

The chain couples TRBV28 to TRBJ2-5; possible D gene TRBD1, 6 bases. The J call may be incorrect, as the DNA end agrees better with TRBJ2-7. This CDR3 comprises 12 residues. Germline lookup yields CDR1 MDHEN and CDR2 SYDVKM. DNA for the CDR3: TGTGCCAGCAGTCAGACAGGATACGAGCAGTACTTC. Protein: CASSQTGYEQYF.

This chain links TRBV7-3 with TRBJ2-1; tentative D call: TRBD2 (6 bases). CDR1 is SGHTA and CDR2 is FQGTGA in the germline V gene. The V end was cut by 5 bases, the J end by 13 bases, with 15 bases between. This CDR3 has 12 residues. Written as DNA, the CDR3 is TGTGCCAGCAGCCCCACTTCCGGGAGTCAGTTCTTC. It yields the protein CASSPTSGSQFF.

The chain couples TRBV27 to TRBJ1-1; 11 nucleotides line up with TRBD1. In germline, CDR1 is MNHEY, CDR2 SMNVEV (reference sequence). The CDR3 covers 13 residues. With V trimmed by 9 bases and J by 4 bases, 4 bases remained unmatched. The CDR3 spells CASAGTGGTEAFF. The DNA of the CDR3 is TGTGCCAGTGCCGGGACAGGGGGCACTGAAGCTTTCTTT.